This T cell receptor beta chain was sequenced in a study of T cell responses to AZD1222 COVID-19 vaccine. At the level of the study: Second-dose intervals near 4 or 12 weeks were combined. Findings and limits, study-wide: Across spike, vaccine-associated CD4 TCRs were found, dominant at 160-218 and 743-854. Spike-specific TCR breadth rose after two AZD1222 doses, and depth rose as well.

Data came from immunoSEQ multiplex PCR; TCRdb stores just in-frame clones and leaves some out. The sample has tens of thousands of clones; 78% are singletons. Per the germline V gene, CDR1 is MDHEN and CDR2 is SYDVKM. The CDR3 contains 15 residues. The V and J ends lost 3 bases and 3 bases, in that order; junction bases with no gene match: 4. Notes on this clone: Its antigen remains unknown.

The source is an adult in good health. The input for sequencing was peripheral blood, taken on day 0 of AZD1222 vaccination. The chain uses TRBV28 and TRBJ2-7, with TRBD2 matching 11 bases. The CDR3 DNA sequence: TGTGCCAGCAGTTTGGGACTAGCGGAAATCTACGAGCAGTACTTC. This encodes CASSLGLAEIYEQYF.